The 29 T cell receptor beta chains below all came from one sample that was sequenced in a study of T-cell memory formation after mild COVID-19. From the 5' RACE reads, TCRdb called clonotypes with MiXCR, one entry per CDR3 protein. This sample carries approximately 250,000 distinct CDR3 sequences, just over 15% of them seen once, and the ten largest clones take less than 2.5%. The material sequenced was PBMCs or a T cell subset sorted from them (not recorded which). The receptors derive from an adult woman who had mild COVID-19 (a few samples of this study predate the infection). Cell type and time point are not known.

The CDR3 is CASSKKKRTSGNTGELFF. In DNA, the CDR3 is TGTGCCAGCAGCAAAAAAAAAAGGACTAGCGGGAACACCGGGGAGCTGTTTTTT. The chain carries TRBV21-1 and TRBJ2-2; TRBD2 is the table's D call and was not checked against the DNA. TRBV21-1 is a known pseudogene. The CDR3 extends over 18 amino acids.

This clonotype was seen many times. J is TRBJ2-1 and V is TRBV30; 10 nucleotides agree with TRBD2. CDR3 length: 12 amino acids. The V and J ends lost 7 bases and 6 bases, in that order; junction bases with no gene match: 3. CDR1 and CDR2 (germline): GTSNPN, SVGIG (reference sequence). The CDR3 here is CASRTSGNEQFF. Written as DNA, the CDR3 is TGTGCCTCGCGGACTAGCGGCAATGAGCAGTTCTTC.

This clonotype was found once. The CDR3, as DNA: TGTGCCACCAGCAGAGGGAACCGACAGGGAATTGGCTACACCTTC. Protein product: CATSRGNRQGIGYTF. The J gene is TRBJ1-2, the V gene TRBV15; 7 nucleotides align to TRBD1. The CDR3 is made up of 15 amino acids. Germline trimming cut 1 base from V and 7 bases from J; bases unmatched to any gene: 9. CDR1 and CDR2 from the germline V gene are LNHNV and YYDKDF (reference sequence).

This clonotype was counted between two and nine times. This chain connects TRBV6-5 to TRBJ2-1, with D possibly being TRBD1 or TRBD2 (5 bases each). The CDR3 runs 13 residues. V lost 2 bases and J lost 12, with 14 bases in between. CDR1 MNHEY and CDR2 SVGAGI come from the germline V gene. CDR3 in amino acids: CASSYKGSGRQFF. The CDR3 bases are TGTGCCAGCAGTTACAAGGGTTCGGGACGGCAGTTCTTC.

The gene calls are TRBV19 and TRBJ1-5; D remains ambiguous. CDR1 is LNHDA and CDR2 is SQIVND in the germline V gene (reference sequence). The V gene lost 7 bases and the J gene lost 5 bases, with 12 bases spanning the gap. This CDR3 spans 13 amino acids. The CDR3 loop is CASNGQLYQPQHF. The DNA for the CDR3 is TGTGCCAGTAATGGGCAGCTTTATCAGCCCCAGCATTTT.

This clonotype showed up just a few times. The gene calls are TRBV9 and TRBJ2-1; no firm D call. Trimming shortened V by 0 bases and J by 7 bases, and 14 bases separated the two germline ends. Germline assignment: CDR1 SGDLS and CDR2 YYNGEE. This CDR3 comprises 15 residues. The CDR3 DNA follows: TGTGCCAGCAGCGTAGACCCCCCCATGGGAAATGAGCAGTTCTTC. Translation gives CASSVDPPMGNEQFF.

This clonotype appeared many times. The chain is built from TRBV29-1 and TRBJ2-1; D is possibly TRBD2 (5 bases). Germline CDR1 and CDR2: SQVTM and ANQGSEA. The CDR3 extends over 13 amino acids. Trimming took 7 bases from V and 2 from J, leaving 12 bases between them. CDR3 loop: CSGGAGTYNEQFF. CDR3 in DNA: TGCAGCGGGGGAGCAGGAACCTACAATGAGCAGTTCTTC.

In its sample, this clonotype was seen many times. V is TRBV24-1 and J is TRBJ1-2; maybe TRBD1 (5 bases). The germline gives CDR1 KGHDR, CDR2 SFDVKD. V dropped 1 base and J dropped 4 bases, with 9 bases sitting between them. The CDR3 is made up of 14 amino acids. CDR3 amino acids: CATSDFSQGYGYTF. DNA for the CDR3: TGTGCCACCAGTGATTTTAGCCAGGGCTATGGCTACACCTTC.

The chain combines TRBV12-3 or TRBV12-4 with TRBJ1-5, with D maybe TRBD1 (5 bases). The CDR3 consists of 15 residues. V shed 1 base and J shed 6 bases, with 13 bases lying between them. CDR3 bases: TGTGCCAGCAGTTTAGTTGGGGGAGCGGCTCAGCCCCAGCATTTT. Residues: CASSLVGGAAQPQHF.

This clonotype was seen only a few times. The CDR3, as DNA: TGTGCCAGCAGTTACGGGGCTAGCGGGACCCTTTCCTACGAGCAGTACTTC. Translating gives CASSYGASGTLSYEQYF. J is TRBJ2-7 and V is TRBV6-5; 9 bases line up with TRBD2. The V segment lost 2 bases and the J segment 1 base; nucleotides outside the gene matches: 9. Germline V gives CDR1 MNHEY, CDR2 SVGAGI. CDR3 length: 17 amino acids.

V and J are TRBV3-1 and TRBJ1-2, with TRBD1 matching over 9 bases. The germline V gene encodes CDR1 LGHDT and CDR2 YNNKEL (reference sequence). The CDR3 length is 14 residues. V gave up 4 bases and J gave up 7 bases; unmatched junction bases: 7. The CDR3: CASSLPGQGFGYTF. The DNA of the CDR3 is TGTGCCAGCAGCCTGCCGGGACAGGGTTTTGGCTACACCTTC.

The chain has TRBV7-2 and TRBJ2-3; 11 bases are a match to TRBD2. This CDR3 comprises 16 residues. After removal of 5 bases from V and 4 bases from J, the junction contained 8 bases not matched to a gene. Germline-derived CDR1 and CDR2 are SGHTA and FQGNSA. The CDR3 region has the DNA TGTGCCAGCAGCAAGCGGACTAGCGGGCTTTCAGATACGCAGTATTTT. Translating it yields CASSKRTSGLSDTQYF.

The CDR3 DNA follows: TGTGCCAGCAGCGGCGCGGGACAGGGAAGCGGAGAGACCCAGTACTTC. This translates into CASSGAGQGSGETQYF. V and J are TRBV5-5 and TRBJ2-5; 9 bases agree with TRBD1. This CDR3 contains 16 residues. Trimming removed 4 bases from V and 4 bases from J; junction bases left unmatched: 11. CDR1 SGHKS and CDR2 YYEKEE come from the germline V gene (reference sequence). Using reference TRBV5-5 and TRBJ2-5 for the parts outside the CDR3, the full variable domain is DAGVTQSPTHLIKTRGQQVTLRCSPISGHKSVSWYQQVLGQGPQFIFQYYEKEERGRGNFPDRFSARQFPNYSSELNVNALLLGDSALYLCASSGAGQGSGETQYFGPGTRLLVL.

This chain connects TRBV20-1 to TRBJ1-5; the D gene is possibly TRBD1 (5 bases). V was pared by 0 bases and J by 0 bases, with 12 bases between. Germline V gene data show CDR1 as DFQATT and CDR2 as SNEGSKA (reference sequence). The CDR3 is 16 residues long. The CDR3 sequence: CSAREGGFTSNQPQHF. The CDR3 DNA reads TGCAGTGCTAGAGAGGGGGGGTTTACTAGCAATCAGCCCCAGCATTTT.

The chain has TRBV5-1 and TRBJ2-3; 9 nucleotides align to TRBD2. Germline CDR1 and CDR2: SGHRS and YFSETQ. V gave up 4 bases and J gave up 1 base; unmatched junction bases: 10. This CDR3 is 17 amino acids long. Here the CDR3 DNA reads TGCGCCAGCAGCGAGCCGGGACTAGCTCGGGGCACAGATACGCAGTATTTT. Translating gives CASSEPGLARGTDTQYF.

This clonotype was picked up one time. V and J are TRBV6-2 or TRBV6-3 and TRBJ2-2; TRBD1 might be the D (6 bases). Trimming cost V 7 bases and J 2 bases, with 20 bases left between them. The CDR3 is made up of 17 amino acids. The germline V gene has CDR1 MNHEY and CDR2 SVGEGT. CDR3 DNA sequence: TGTGCCAGCACCCCCCGGTGGGGGCGCGTAAACACCGGGGAGCTGTTTTTT. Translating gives CASTPRWGRVNTGELFF.

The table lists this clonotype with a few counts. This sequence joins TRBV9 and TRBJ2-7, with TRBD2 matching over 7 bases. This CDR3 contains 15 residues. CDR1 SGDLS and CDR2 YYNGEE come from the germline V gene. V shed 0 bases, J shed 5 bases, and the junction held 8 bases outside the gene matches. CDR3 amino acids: CASSVGLAGEDEQYF. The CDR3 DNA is TGTGCCAGCAGCGTAGGTTTGGCGGGAGAGGACGAGCAGTACTTC.

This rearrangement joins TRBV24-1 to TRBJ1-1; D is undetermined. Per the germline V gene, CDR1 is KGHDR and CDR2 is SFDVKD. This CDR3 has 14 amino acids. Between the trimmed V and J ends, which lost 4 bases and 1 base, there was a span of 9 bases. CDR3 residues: CATSEGSSNTEAFF. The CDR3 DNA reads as TGTGCCACCAGTGAGGGCAGTTCGAACACTGAAGCTTTCTTT.

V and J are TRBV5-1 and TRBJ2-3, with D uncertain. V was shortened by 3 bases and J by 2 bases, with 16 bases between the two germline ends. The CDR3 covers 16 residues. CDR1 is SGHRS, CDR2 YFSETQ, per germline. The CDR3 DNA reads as TGCGCCAGCAGCTGGGTGGGCCCAGACTCCACAGATACGCAGTATTTT. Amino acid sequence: CASSWVGPDSTDTQYF.

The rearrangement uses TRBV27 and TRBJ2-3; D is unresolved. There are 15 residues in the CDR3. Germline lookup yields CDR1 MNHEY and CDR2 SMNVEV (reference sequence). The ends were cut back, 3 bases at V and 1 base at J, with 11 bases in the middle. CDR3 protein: CASSFIGQRTDTQYF. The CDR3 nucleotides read TGTGCCAGCAGTTTTATTGGGCAGCGCACAGATACGCAGTATTTT.

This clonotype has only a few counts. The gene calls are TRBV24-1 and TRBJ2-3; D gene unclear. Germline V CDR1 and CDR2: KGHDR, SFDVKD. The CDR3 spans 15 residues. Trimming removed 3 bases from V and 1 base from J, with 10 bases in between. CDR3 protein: CATSDAPGRTDTQYF. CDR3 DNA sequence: TGTGCCACCAGTGATGCCCCGGGTCGCACAGATACGCAGTATTTT.

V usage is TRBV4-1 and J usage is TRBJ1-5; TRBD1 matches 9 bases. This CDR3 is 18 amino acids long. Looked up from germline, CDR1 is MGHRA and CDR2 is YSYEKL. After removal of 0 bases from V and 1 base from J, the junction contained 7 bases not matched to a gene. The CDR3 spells CASSQEKGTGISNQPQHF. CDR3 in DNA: TGCGCCAGCAGCCAAGAAAAGGGGACAGGGATCAGCAATCAGCCCCAGCATTTT.

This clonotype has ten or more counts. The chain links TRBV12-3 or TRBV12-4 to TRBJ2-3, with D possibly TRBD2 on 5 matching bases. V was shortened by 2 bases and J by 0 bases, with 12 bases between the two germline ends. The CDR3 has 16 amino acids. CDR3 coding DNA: TGTGCCAGCAGTTTATCCCGGACTGGCAGCACAGATACGCAGTATTTT. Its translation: CASSLSRTGSTDTQYF.

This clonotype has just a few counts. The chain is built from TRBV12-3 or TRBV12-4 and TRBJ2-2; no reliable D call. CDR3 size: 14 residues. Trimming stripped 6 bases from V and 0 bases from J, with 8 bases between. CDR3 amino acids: CASRIFANTGELFF. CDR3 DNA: TGTGCCAGCAGAATATTCGCGAACACCGGGGAGCTGTTTTTT.

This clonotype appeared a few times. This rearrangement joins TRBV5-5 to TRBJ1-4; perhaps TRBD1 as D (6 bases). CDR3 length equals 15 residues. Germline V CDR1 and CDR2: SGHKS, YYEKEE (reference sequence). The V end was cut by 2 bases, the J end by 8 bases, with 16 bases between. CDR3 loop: CASSFGGPEREKLFF. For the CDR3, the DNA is TGTGCCAGCAGCTTCGGGGGGCCGGAGCGGGAAAAACTGTTTTTT.

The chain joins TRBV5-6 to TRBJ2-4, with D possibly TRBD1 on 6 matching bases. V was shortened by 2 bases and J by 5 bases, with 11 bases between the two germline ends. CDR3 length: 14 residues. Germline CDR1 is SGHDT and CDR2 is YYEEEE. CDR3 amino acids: CASSLGQPQNIQYF. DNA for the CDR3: TGTGCCAGCAGCTTAGGACAGCCTCAAAACATTCAGTACTTC.

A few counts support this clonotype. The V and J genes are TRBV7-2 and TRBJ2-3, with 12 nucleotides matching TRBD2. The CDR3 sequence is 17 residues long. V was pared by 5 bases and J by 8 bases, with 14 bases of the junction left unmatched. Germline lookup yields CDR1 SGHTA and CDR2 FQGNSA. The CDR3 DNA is TGTGCCAGCAGCCACAATCGCTCTAGCGGGAGGGCCGGTACGCAGTATTTT. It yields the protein CASSHNRSSGRAGTQYF.

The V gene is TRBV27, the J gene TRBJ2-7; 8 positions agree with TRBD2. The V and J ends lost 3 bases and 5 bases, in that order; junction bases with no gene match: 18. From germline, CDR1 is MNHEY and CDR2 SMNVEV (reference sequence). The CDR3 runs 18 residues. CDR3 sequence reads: CASSLRGTRGGHRDEQYF. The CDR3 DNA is TGTGCCAGCAGTTTGCGAGGGACCCGGGGGGGACACAGGGACGAGCAGTACTTC.

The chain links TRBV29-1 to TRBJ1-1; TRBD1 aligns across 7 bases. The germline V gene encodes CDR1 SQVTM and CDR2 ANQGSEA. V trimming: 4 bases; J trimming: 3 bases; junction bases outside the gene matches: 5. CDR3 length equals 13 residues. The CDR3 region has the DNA TGCAGCGTTGGCAGGGGGGTTTACACTGAAGCTTTCTTT. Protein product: CSVGRGVYTEAFF. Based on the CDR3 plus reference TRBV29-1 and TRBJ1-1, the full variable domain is SAVISQKPSRDICQRGTSLTIQCQVDSQVTMMFWYRQQPGQSLTLIATANQGSEATYESGFVIDKFPISRPNLTFSTLTVSNMSPEDSSIYLCSVGRGVYTEAFFGQGTRLTVV.